What follows is one T cell receptor beta chain and its context. Its target is not known. Deep-level running was used for the assay. Profiled with immunoSEQ multiplex PCR; TCRdb holds only in-frame clones, not every one. The data show 150,000 to 200,000 clones, with 65% to 80% seen just once and about 10% held by the top ten. The data were obtained in a study of shared clonotypes between healthy human individuals. This CDR3 region has 16 residues. Trimming removed 1 base from V and 2 bases from J; junction bases left unmatched: 5. Germline CDR1 is LNHDA and CDR2 is SQIVND (reference sequence). Findings and caveats of the study: Represented diversity, genetic and exposure-history alike, was limited by few donors.

This chain links TRBV19 with TRBJ2-7; TRBD2 matches 10 bases. The sequence came from a man younger than 45 in good health. The sequenced sample consisted of memory CD4+ T cells sorted from blood. Subset in this sample: CD45RA-negative fraction. CDR3: CASSIGLAGVTYEQYF. CDR3 DNA: TGTGCCAGTAGTATAGGGCTAGCGGGAGTCACCTACGAGCAGTACTTC.